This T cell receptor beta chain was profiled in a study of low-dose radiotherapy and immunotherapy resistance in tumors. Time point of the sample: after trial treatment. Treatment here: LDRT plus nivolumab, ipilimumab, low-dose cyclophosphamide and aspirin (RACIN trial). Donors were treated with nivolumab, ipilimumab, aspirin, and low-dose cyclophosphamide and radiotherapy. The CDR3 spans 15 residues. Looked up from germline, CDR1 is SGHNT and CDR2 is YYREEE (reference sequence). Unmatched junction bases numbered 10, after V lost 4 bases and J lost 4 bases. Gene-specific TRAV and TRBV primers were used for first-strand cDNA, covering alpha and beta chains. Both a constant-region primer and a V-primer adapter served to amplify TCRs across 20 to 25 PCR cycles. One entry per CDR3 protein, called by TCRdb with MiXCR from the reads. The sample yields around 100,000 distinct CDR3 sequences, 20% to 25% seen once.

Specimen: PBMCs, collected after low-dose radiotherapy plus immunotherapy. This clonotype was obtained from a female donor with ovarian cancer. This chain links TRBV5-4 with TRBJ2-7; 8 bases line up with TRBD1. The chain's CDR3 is CASSRGGQDNYEQYF. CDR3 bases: TGTGCCAGCAGCCGAGGGGGACAGGACAATTACGAGCAGTACTTC.